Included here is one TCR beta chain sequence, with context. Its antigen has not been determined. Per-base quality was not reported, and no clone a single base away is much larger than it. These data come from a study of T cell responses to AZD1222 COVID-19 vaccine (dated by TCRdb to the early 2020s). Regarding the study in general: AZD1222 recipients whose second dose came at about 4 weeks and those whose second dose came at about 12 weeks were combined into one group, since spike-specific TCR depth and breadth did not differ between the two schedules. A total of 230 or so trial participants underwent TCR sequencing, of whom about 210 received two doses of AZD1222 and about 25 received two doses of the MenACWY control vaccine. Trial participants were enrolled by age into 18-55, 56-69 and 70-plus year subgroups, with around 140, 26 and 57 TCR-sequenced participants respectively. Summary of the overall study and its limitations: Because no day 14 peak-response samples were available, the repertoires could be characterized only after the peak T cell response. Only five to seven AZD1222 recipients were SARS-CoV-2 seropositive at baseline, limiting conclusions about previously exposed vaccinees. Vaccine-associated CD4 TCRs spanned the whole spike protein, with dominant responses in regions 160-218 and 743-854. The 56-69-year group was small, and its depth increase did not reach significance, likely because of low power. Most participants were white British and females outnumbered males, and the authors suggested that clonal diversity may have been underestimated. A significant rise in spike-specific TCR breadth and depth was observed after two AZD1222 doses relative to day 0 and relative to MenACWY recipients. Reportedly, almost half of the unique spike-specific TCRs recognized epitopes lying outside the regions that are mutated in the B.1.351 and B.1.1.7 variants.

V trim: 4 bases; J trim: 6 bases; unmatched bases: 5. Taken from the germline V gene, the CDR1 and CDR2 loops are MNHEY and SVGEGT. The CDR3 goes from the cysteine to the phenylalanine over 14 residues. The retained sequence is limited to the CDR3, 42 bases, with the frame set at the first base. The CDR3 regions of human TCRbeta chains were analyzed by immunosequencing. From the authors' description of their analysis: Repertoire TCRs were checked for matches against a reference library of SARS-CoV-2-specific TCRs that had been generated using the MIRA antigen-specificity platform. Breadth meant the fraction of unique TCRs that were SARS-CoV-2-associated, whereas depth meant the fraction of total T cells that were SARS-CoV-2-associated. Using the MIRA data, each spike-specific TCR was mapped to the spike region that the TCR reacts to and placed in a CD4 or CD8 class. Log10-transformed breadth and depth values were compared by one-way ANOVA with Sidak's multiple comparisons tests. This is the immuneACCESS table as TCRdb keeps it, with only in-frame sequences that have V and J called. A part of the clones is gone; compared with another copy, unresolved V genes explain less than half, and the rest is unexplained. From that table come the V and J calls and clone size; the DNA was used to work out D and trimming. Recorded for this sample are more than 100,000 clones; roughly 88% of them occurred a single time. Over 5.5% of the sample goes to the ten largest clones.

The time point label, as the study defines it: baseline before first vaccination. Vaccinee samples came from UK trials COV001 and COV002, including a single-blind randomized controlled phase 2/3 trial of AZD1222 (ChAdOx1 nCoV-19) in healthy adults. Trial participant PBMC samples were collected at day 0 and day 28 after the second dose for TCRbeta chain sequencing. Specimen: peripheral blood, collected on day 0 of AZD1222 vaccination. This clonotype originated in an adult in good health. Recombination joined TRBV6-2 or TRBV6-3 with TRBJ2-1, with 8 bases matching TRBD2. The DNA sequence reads TGTGCCAGCAGTTCGGGGGGGCTGGGCAATGAGCAGTTCTTC. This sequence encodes CASSSGGLGNEQFF.